The 23 T cell receptor beta chains presented below share a single source sample, sequenced in a study of blood T cell repertoires in COVID-19. The method was immunoSEQ multiplex PCR; TCRdb's version includes in-frame clones alone and lacks a portion of them. The sample lists approximately 220,000 clones; under 90% were seen once. Sequenced material: PBMCs or T cells enriched from blood (not recorded which). The origin of the receptors is a woman in her 50s who had been exposed to COVID-19.

This chain connects TRBV6-6 to TRBJ1-2; unclear D gene. The CDR3 has 14 amino acids. CDR1 is MNHNY, CDR2 SVGAGI, per germline (reference sequence). V was shortened by 4 bases and J by 0 bases, with 9 bases between the two germline ends. CDR3 DNA sequence: TGTGCCAGCAGTTTCCCTAACCCTAACTATGGCTACACCTTC. Translation: CASSFPNPNYGYTF.

This clone was found a few times. The chain is built from TRBV15 and TRBJ2-3, with a weak D call TRBD2 (6 bases). V shed 2 bases and J shed 5 bases, with 11 bases lying between them. CDR1 is LNHNV, CDR2 YYDKDF, per germline (reference sequence). This CDR3 has 14 residues. This CDR3 is CATSRRTTKDTQYF. In DNA, the CDR3 is TGTGCCACCAGCAGAAGGACTACCAAAGATACGCAGTATTTT. Supplemented by reference TRBV15 and TRBJ2-3, the full variable domain reads DAMVIQNPRYQVTQFGKPVTLSCSQTLNHNVMYWYQQKSSQAPKLLFHYYDKDFNNEADTPDNFQSRRPNTSFCFLDIRSPGLGDTAMYLCATSRRTTKDTQYFGPGTRLTVL.

The genes are TRBV7-2 and TRBJ1-1; D gene ambiguous. CDR1 is SGHTA, CDR2 FQGNSA, per germline. The CDR3 is made up of 11 amino acids. V shed 8 bases and J shed 1 base, with 5 bases lying between them. The CDR3 DNA is TGTGCCAGCGCGGGGAACACTGAAGCTTTCTTT. This codes for CASAGNTEAFF.

This chain joins TRBV27 and TRBJ2-3; 12 bases align to TRBD1. CDR1 and CDR2 (germline): MNHEY, SMNVEV (reference sequence). CDR3 size: 16 residues. Germline trimming cut 3 bases from V and 5 bases from J; bases unmatched to any gene: 6. This CDR3 is CASSFEGQGAVDTQYF. The CDR3 coding sequence is TGTGCCAGCAGTTTTGAGGGACAGGGGGCGGTAGATACGCAGTATTTT.

The chain combines TRBV4-1 with TRBJ2-5, with D perhaps matching TRBD2 (5 bases). Trimming removed 3 bases at V and 5 bases at J, with 16 bases between. The CDR3 length is 15 residues. The V gene's germline CDR1 is MGHRA and CDR2 YSYEKL. CDR3 amino acids: CASSHHGLEAETQYF. The CDR3 DNA sequence: TGCGCCAGCAGCCATCACGGACTGGAGGCGGAGACCCAGTACTTC.

The gene calls are TRBV29-1 and TRBJ2-2; TRBD2 matches at 9 bases. The length of the CDR3 is 14 residues. Germline V gene sequence: CDR1 SQVTM, CDR2 ANQGSEA. Germline trimming cut 4 bases from V and 4 bases from J; bases unmatched to any gene: 4. This CDR3 is CSVGRGGATGELFF. The CDR3, as DNA: TGCAGCGTTGGGCGGGGGGGAGCCACCGGGGAGCTGTTTTTT.

The rearrangement links TRBV2 to TRBJ2-1, with 8 bases matching TRBD1. Germline-derived CDR1 and CDR2 are SNHLY and FYNNEI. V was pared by 6 bases and J by 8 bases, with 9 bases of the junction left unmatched. The CDR3 is 14 amino acids. Here the CDR3 DNA reads TGTGCCAGCAGCTTTGACAGGGGACAGGATGAGCAGTTCTTC. Its protein product is CASSFDRGQDEQFF.

This clone was detected once. The rearrangement joins TRBV5-1 to TRBJ1-2, with 10 bases matching TRBD1. The CDR3 has 15 residues. Trimming cost V 3 bases and J 8 bases; bases outside gene matches: 10. Germline-derived CDR1 and CDR2 are SGHRS and YFSETQ. In DNA form, the CDR3 reads TGCGCCAGCAGCTCACGGACAGGGGGTATTCGCGGCTACACCTTC. Its translation: CASSSRTGGIRGYTF.

This clone showed up just once. This chain links TRBV3-1 (or the pseudogene TRBV3-2) with TRBJ1-2; D may be TRBD1 (6 bases). In germline, CDR1 is LGHDT, CDR2 YNNKEL (reference sequence). This CDR3 is built from 12 residues. Between the trimmed V and J ends, which lost 4 bases and 12 bases, there was a span of 15 bases. The CDR3 DNA follows: TGTGCCAGCAGCCCTGGGGGCGGAGCTCACACCTTC. Its translation: CASSPGGGAHTF.

The gene calls are TRBV14 and TRBJ2-3, with 10 bases aligning to TRBD2. This CDR3 region has 15 residues. Germline-derived CDR1 and CDR2 are SGHDN and FVKESK. With 4 bases clipped from V and 1 base from J, the junction kept 2 bases outside the gene matches. CDR3 sequence: CASSLGTSGTDTQYF. CDR3 DNA sequence: TGTGCCAGCAGCCTCGGGACTAGCGGCACAGATACGCAGTATTTT.

The V call is TRBV5-1, the J call TRBJ1-1; 7 bases line up with TRBD1. Germline CDR1 SGHRS, CDR2 YFSETQ. The junction had 6 bases not matched to a gene; V was cut back by 5 bases and J by 5 bases. This CDR3 is built from 13 residues. The CDR3: CASSGGGETEAFF. The CDR3 DNA follows: TGCGCCAGCAGTGGAGGGGGCGAGACTGAAGCTTTCTTT. Complete variable domain (other parts from reference TRBV5-1 and TRBJ1-1): KAGVTQTPRYLIKTRGQQVTLSCSPISGHRSVSWYQQTPGQGLQFLFEYFSETQRNKGNFPGRFSGRQFSNSRSEMNVSTLELGDSALYLCASSGGGETEAFFGQGTRLTVV.

This chain connects TRBV10-2 to TRBJ2-2, with TRBD1 as a possible D gene (6 bases). Trimming shortened V by 4 bases and J by 0 bases, and 12 bases separated the two germline ends. Germline-derived CDR1 and CDR2 are WSHSY and SAAADI. The CDR3 loop spans 16 amino acids. CDR3 residues: CASSVGAPPNTGELFF. The CDR3 nucleotides read TGCGCCAGCAGTGTGGGGGCGCCTCCGAACACCGGGGAGCTGTTTTTT.

The chain recombines TRBV19 with TRBJ1-2; 8 bases align to TRBD1. The CDR3 is 17 amino acids. Germline assignment: CDR1 LNHDA and CDR2 SQIVND (reference sequence). Trimming at V came to 3 bases and at J to 5 bases, leaving 14 bases not matched to a gene. The CDR3 here is CASSIRIGQGGGYGYTF. CDR3 nucleotides: TGTGCCAGTAGTATCCGGATCGGACAGGGAGGAGGTTATGGCTACACCTTC. Complete variable domain (other parts from reference TRBV19 and TRBJ1-2): DGGITQSPKYLFRKEGQNVTLSCEQNLNHDAMYWYRQDPGQGLRLIYYSQIVNDFQKGDIAEGYSVSREKKESFPLTVTSAQKNPTAFYLCASSIRIGQGGGYGYTFGSGTRLTVV.

This chain joins TRBV4-1 and TRBJ1-2; D is ambiguous. Germline loops: CDR1 MGHRA, CDR2 YSYEKL. Trimming removed 0 bases at V and 5 bases at J, with 10 bases between. This CDR3 spans 14 amino acids. The CDR3 DNA sequence: TGCGCCAGCAGCCAAGAGAAGATGGCTTATGGCTACACCTTC. Protein sequence: CASSQEKMAYGYTF.

In this sample, this clone turned up a few times. The chain recombines TRBV15 with TRBJ1-2; D unclear. The ends were cut back, 4 bases at V and 5 bases at J, with 14 bases in the middle. The V gene's germline CDR1 is LNHNV and CDR2 YYDKDF (reference sequence). CDR3 size: 14 residues. The CDR3 protein is CATSTRVTRYGYTF. CDR3 sequence (DNA): TGTGCCACCAGCACGCGGGTCACGAGATATGGCTACACCTTC.

This rearrangement joins TRBV6-1 to TRBJ1-3; no clear D gene. Trimming left V 3 bases short and J 2 bases short, with 17 bases between. The CDR3 runs to 17 residues. Germline assignment: CDR1 MNHNS and CDR2 SASEGT. The DNA for the CDR3 is TGTGCCAGCAGTGATTCTTCGGTCCCCGGGGCTGGAAACACCATATATTTT. It encodes CASSDSSVPGAGNTIYF.

Notes on this clone: This same CDR3 is encoded by further DNA sequences in the sample. V and J are TRBV6-1 and TRBJ1-5; a weak D match, TRBD1 (5 bases). Deletions cut 3 bases from V and 2 bases from J, with 8 bases between. The CDR3 length is 14 residues. The germline V gene has CDR1 MNHNS and CDR2 SASEGT. The CDR3 reads CASSEGGGNQPQHF. As DNA, the CDR3 is TGTGCCAGCAGTGAGGGGGGGGGCAATCAGCCCCAGCATTTT.

This chain joins TRBV19 and TRBJ1-5; 9 bases are a match to TRBD1. Germline V lookup: CDR1 LNHDA, CDR2 SQIVND (reference sequence). The ends lost 6 bases at V and 5 bases at J; junction bases unmatched: 2. The CDR3 spans 13 residues. DNA for the CDR3: TGTGCCAGTAGGGGACAGGGTTATCAGCCCCAGCATTTT. Protein sequence: CASRGQGYQPQHF.

This sequence joins TRBV3-1 (or the pseudogene TRBV3-2) and TRBJ1-2, with 8 bases matching TRBD1. Germline V gives CDR1 LGHDT, CDR2 YNNKEL (reference sequence). The CDR3 has 13 amino acids. With 8 bases clipped from V and 6 bases from J, the junction kept 8 bases outside the gene matches. CDR3 protein: CASHSGGRDGYTF. The DNA of the CDR3 is TGTGCCAGCCATTCAGGGGGCAGGGATGGCTACACCTTC.

J is TRBJ2-5 and V is TRBV5-6; weak D call: TRBD1 (5 bases). Trimming cost V 4 bases and J 5 bases, with 12 bases left between them. Germline V gene sequence: CDR1 SGHDT, CDR2 YYEEEE. There are 13 residues in the CDR3. CDR3 in DNA: TGTGCCAGCAGCCCGCAGGGTAGGGAGACCCAGTACTTC. The encoded protein is CASSPQGRETQYF. The whole variable domain, filled in from reference TRBV5-6 and TRBJ2-5, reads DAGVTQSPTHLIKTRGQQVTLRCSPKSGHDTVSWYQQALGQGPQFIFQYYEEEERQRGNFPDRFSGHQFPNYSSELNVNALLLGDSALYLCASSPQGRETQYFGPGTRLLVL.

The J gene is TRBJ2-5, the V gene TRBV7-2; D ambiguous. CDR1 and CDR2 from the germline V gene are SGHTA and FQGNSA. The CDR3 has 13 residues. The V gene lost 1 base and the J gene lost 9 bases, with 12 bases spanning the gap. CDR3 coding DNA: TGTGCCAGCAGCTTAGGTTCCCTTGTCGCCCAGTACTTC. This gives the protein CASSLGSLVAQYF.

The chain joins TRBV15 to TRBJ1-2; tentatively, D is TRBD1 (5 bases). This CDR3 is 12 amino acids long. The V end was cut by 0 bases, the J end by 8 bases, with 7 bases between. Germline CDR1 LNHNV, CDR2 YYDKDF (reference sequence). The DNA for the CDR3 is TGTGCCACCAGCAGAGAAGACAGAGGCTACACCTTC. This translates into CATSREDRGYTF.

The genes are TRBV28 and TRBJ2-5; 9 bases are shared with TRBD1. The CDR3 is 17 residues long. V lost 6 bases, J lost 5 bases, and 16 bases stayed unmatched. Looked up from germline, CDR1 is MDHEN and CDR2 is SYDVKM. The CDR3 is CASSAQGGQGLRETQYF. CDR3 in DNA: TGTGCCAGCAGCGCCCAGGGGGGACAGGGATTAAGGGAGACCCAGTACTTC.